Presented here are 20 T cell receptor beta chains from one specimen sequenced in a study of shared clonotypes between healthy human individuals. Clones were read by immunoSEQ multiplex PCR, and TCRdb kept only the in-frame ones, dropping some. The sample has 1,500,000 or so clones; roughly 97% are singletons. The source material was naive CD4+ T cells sorted from blood. Subset described: CD45RA+ positively selected. The receptors derive from a man aged 25-45 years in good health.

The sample holds a few counts of this clone. V gene TRBV7-2 combines with J gene TRBJ2-7; 8 nucleotides line up with TRBD1. CDR3 size: 13 residues. Looked up from germline, CDR1 is SGHTA and CDR2 is FQGNSA. Trimming took 3 bases from V and 3 from J; bases not matched to a gene: 1. The CDR3 is CASSFGQGYEQYF. CDR3 sequence (DNA): TGTGCCAGCAGCTTCGGACAGGGCTACGAGCAGTACTTC.

V and J are TRBV7-3 and TRBJ2-7; D might be TRBD2 (7 bases). The V end was cut by 5 bases, the J end by 2 bases, with 10 bases between. The germline CDR1 and CDR2 sequences are SGHTA and FQGTGA. CDR3 length: 13 residues. For the CDR3, the DNA is TGTGCCAGCAGCCAGGGGAGGGCCTACGAGCAGTACTTC. It specifies CASSQGRAYEQYF.

As DNA, the CDR3 is TGTGCCAGCAGTGAATTCGTGAGCTCCTACGAGCAGTACTTC. Its protein product is CASSEFVSSYEQYF. This sequence joins TRBV25-1 and TRBJ2-7; no definite D call. CDR3 length equals 14 residues. Germline CDR1 and CDR2: MGHDK and SYGVNS. V dropped 1 base and J dropped 0 bases, with 7 bases sitting between them.

The rearrangement joins TRBV29-1 to TRBJ2-5; 11 nucleotides match TRBD2. Germline V CDR1 and CDR2: SQVTM, ANQGSEA. The CDR3 consists of 15 residues. The trim removed 6 bases at V and 4 bases at J, leaving 10 bases unmatched. The CDR3 DNA follows: TGCAGCGTGGGAGCTAGCGGGAGGTTTCCAGAGACCCAGTACTTC. It yields the protein CSVGASGRFPETQYF. Supplemented by reference TRBV29-1 and TRBJ2-5, the full variable domain reads SAVISQKPSRDICQRGTSLTIQCQVDSQVTMMFWYRQQPGQSLTLIATANQGSEATYESGFVIDKFPISRPNLTFSTLTVSNMSPEDSSIYLCSVGASGRFPETQYFGPGTRLLVL.

V gene TRBV9 combines with J gene TRBJ2-7, with D maybe TRBD2 (6 bases). CDR1 and CDR2 from the germline V gene are SGDLS and YYNGEE. CDR3 length: 13 amino acids. The germline V and J ends were trimmed by 0 bases and 5 bases, with 9 bases remaining between them. CDR3 sequence reads: CASSVGRLDEQYF. The CDR3 coding sequence is TGTGCCAGCAGCGTAGGTAGACTAGACGAGCAGTACTTC.

This chain links TRBV11-2 with TRBJ2-2; 9 bases map to TRBD2. The CDR3 covers 19 residues. V was clipped by 1 base and J by 3 bases; unmatched bases: 12. Germline CDR1 reads SGHAT; CDR2 reads FQNNGV. As DNA, the CDR3 is TGTGCCAGCAGCTTAGTACTTGCGGGAGGGCCGGGGTACACCGGGGAGCTGTTTTTT. Translating it yields CASSLVLAGGPGYTGELFF.

The chain couples TRBV15 to TRBJ1-4; D uncertain. The CDR3 is made up of 12 amino acids. Germline loops: CDR1 LNHNV, CDR2 YYDKDF (reference sequence). V was cut by 3 bases and J by 7 bases, with 6 bases left in between. As DNA, the CDR3 is TGTGCCACCAGCAGGGAACCTGAAAAACTGTTTTTT. Protein: CATSREPEKLFF.

The chain employs TRBV9 and TRBJ1-4; tentatively, D is TRBD1 (6 bases). In germline, CDR1 is SGDLS, CDR2 YYNGEE. CDR3 length: 15 amino acids. Between the trimmed V and J ends, which lost 0 bases and 3 bases, there was a span of 9 bases. The DNA for the CDR3 is TGTGCCAGCAGCGTAGTCACAGGGCCTAATGAAAAACTGTTTTTT. Protein: CASSVVTGPNEKLFF.

The CDR3 spells CASSYRQGAPPQHF. The CDR3 DNA reads TGTGCCAGCAGTTATAGACAGGGGGCGCCGCCCCAGCATTTT. The chain combines TRBV7-8 with TRBJ1-5; 10 nucleotides agree with TRBD1. Losses at the gene ends were 6 bases for V and 9 bases for J; bases not matched to a gene: 8. CDR1 and CDR2 (germline): SGHVS, FQNEAQ. The CDR3 contains 14 residues.

This rearrangement joins TRBV7-7 to TRBJ2-1, with a tentative D call TRBD1 (9 bases). The CDR3 loop spans 16 amino acids. Germline assignment: CDR1 SSHAT and CDR2 FNYEAQ (reference sequence). Trimming removed 5 bases at V and 4 bases at J, with 18 bases between. The CDR3 nucleotides read TGTGCCAGCAGCCCATCGGGGGGGACAGGGTACAATGAGCAGTTCTTC. Amino acids: CASSPSGGTGYNEQFF.

CDR3 DNA sequence: TGTGCCAGCAGCGTAGACGAACTAGCGGGAGTAAGGGACGAGCAGTACTTC. This gives the protein CASSVDELAGVRDEQYF. V usage is TRBV9 and J usage is TRBJ2-7; 11 nucleotides align to TRBD2. This CDR3 spans 17 amino acids. CDR1 and CDR2 (germline): SGDLS, YYNGEE. Trimming at V came to 0 bases and at J to 5 bases, leaving 10 bases not matched to a gene.

The chain joins TRBV29-1 to TRBJ2-7, with 9 bases that match TRBD1. Germline V gene lookup returns CDR1 SQVTM and CDR2 ANQGSEA. The CDR3 totals 15 residues. With 7 bases clipped from V and 4 bases from J, the junction kept 14 bases outside the gene matches. CDR3 in amino acids: CSASGETGGRYEQYF. The CDR3 bases are TGCAGCGCTAGTGGGGAGACAGGGGGTCGATACGAGCAGTACTTC.

The gene calls are TRBV7-8 and TRBJ1-2, with D possibly matching TRBD1 (6 bases). The CDR3 length is 14 residues. CDR1 and CDR2 (germline): SGHVS, FQNEAQ. The V gene lost 7 bases and the J gene lost 5 bases, with 17 bases spanning the gap. CDR3: CASTQTGLKYGYTF. The CDR3 DNA reads as TGTGCCAGCACCCAGACAGGCTTGAAATATGGCTACACCTTC.

This chain connects TRBV7-3 to TRBJ2-3; 8 bases fit TRBD2. CDR1 SGHTA and CDR2 FQGTGA come from the germline V gene. V lost 4 bases and J lost 4; bases outside the gene matches: 7. This CDR3 has 15 amino acids. The CDR3, as DNA: TGTGCCAGCAGCTGGGCGGGAGGCGGTTCAGATACGCAGTATTTT. This encodes CASSWAGGGSDTQYF.

About this clone: The sample has other DNA sequences that encode this CDR3 too. The V and J genes are TRBV28 and TRBJ2-5; D is undetermined. CDR1 MDHEN and CDR2 SYDVKM come from the germline V gene. The CDR3 spans 12 residues. The germline V and J ends were trimmed by 2 bases and 2 bases, with 3 bases remaining between them. The CDR3 DNA reads TGTGCCAGCAGTTTACTTCAAGAGACCCAGTACTTC. It codes for CASSLLQETQYF.

This clone occurred once. The genes are TRBV18 and TRBJ2-7; 9 bases line up with TRBD1. The V and J ends lost 3 bases and 5 bases, in that order; junction bases with no gene match: 8. The CDR3 loop spans 15 amino acids. Germline V gives CDR1 KGHSH, CDR2 LQKENI. CDR3 residues: CASSPLRTGADEQYF. The CDR3, as DNA: TGTGCCAGCTCACCCCTCAGGACAGGGGCGGACGAGCAGTACTTC.

The count of this clone is one. The gene calls are TRBV6-5 and TRBJ2-1; D gene unclear. V was pared by 5 bases and J by 1 base, with 9 bases between. CDR3 length equals 14 residues. CDR1 is MNHEY, CDR2 SVGAGI, per germline. The CDR3 DNA sequence: TGTGCCAGCAGTCTGAAGGGATCCTACAATGAGCAGTTCTTC. Translated: CASSLKGSYNEQFF.

This chain joins TRBV10-2 and TRBJ1-5; D is undetermined. The CDR3 covers 12 residues. Trimming pared 1 base from V and 7 bases from J, leaving 5 bases between. The germline CDR1 and CDR2 sequences are WSHSY and SAAADI. The CDR3 loop is CASSEWGQPQHF. In DNA form, the CDR3 reads TGCGCCAGCAGTGAGTGGGGACAGCCCCAGCATTTT.

The gene calls are TRBV19 and TRBJ1-5; tentative D call: TRBD1 (6 bases). The CDR3 runs 15 residues. Germline CDR1 LNHDA, CDR2 SQIVND (reference sequence). Trimming took off 5 bases at V and 0 bases at J, with 11 bases between the two ends. The CDR3 region is CASSRRDISNQPQHF. Written as DNA, the CDR3 is TGTGCCAGTAGTCGTCGGGACATTAGCAATCAGCCCCAGCATTTT. Full variable domain (rest looked up from reference TRBV19 and TRBJ1-5): DGGITQSPKYLFRKEGQNVTLSCEQNLNHDAMYWYRQDPGQGLRLIYYSQIVNDFQKGDIAEGYSVSREKKESFPLTVTSAQKNPTAFYLCASSRRDISNQPQHFGDGTRLSIL.

V usage is TRBV11-3 and J usage is TRBJ2-1; D is undetermined. The germline gives CDR1 SGHNT, CDR2 YENEEA. V was trimmed by 5 bases and J by 3 bases, leaving 8 bases between them. The CDR3 spans 13 residues. CDR3 region: CASSPDIYNEQFF. The CDR3 DNA reads TGTGCCAGCAGCCCCGACATCTACAATGAGCAGTTCTTC. Drawing the rest from reference TRBV11-3 and TRBJ2-1, the complete variable domain is EAGVVQSPRYKIIEKKQPVAFWCNPISGHNTLYWYLQNLGQGPELLIRYENEEAVDDSQLPKDRFSAERLKGVDSTLKIQPAELGDSAVYLCASSPDIYNEQFFGPGTRLTVL.